These T cell receptor beta chains were read from a single sample in a study of T-cell reconstitution after alpha-beta-depleted transplantation in children. TCRdb processed the PCR reads anew with MiXCR; each CDR3 protein has one entry. The top ten clones hold more than 2% of a sample with some 350,000 distinct CDR3 sequences, 10% of them seen once. The specimen was PBMCs from the stem cell graft donor, collected from the stem cell graft. The receptors come from a human donor who donated a stem cell graft to a child with acute lymphoblastic leukemia. Each CDR3 is given with its conserved first and last residue. The D gene is left open where the match is weak. Expanded clones get a size class; other rows say once, few or many, or leave the size out.

cdr3_nt cdr3_aa j_call d_call clone_size v_call
TGTGCCAGCAGCTCCAAAACCGACGGGGTCAATCAGCCCCAGCATTTT CASSSKTDGVNQPQHF TRBJ1-5 . . TRBV7-2
TGCAGTGCTGAGCACCGGGACGGCGCATCTTTCTTTTATGGCTACACCTTC CSAEHRDGASFFYGYTF TRBJ1-2 . few TRBV20-1
TGTGCCAGCAGTTTCCTTTTGAGGAGCAGGGTTTATGAGCAGTTCTTC CASSFLLRSRVYEQFF TRBJ2-1 . few TRBV28
TGTGCCAGCAGCTTGGGGACTAGCGTGAAGAGCTCCTACGAGCAGTACTTC CASSLGTSVKSSYEQYF TRBJ2-7 TRBD2 many TRBV5-5
TGTGCCAGCAGTTTGTACAGTCCTTCCAAGCAGTTCTTC CASSLYSPSKQFF TRBJ2-1 . few TRBV12-3/TRBV12-4
TGTGCCAGCAGTTTATTCGGGAGCTCCTACGAGCAGTACTTC CASSLFGSSYEQYF TRBJ2-7 . many TRBV28
TGTGCCAGCACCAACCGGGAGGGACTAGCGGGAGTTGAGCAGTACTTC CASTNREGLAGVEQYF TRBJ2-7 TRBD2 . TRBV7-9
TGTGCCAGCAGCCCCCCGAGGGGTTTGCCCTCCTACGAGCAGTACTTC CASSPPRGLPSYEQYF TRBJ2-7 . . TRBV7-8
TGTGCCAGCTCTGGAAACCTTCTCCGGGAGAGTCGGGTAAACGAGCAGTACTTC CASSGNLLRESRVNEQYF TRBJ2-7 . many TRBV6-2/TRBV6-3
TGTGCCAGCACCATGGACACCTCCTACAATGAGCAGTTCTTC CASTMDTSYNEQFF TRBJ2-1 . few TRBV28
TGCGCCAGCAGCCGAGACATGGACTCCCCGTGGCAGTACTTC CASSRDMDSPWQYF TRBJ2-7 . few TRBV4-3
TGTGCCAGCAGCTTAGACTTCGGGGAGGACGGTTCTTCATACGAGCAGTACTTC CASSLDFGEDGSSYEQYF TRBJ2-7 . . TRBV7-8
TGCAGTGCCCGGACTACGTCTTTTAATGAGCAGTTCTTC CSARTTSFNEQFF TRBJ2-1 . many TRBV20-1
TGCAGTGCTCGGATAGCGGGAGGGAGCTACGAGCAGTACTTC CSARIAGGSYEQYF TRBJ2-7 TRBD2 . TRBV20-1
TGTGCCAGCACCCCACCCGGAGCCACAGGGTACACTGAAGCTTTCTTT CASTPPGATGYTEAFF TRBJ1-1 . many TRBV6-1
TGCAGTGCTAGAGATATTGATGAGCAGTTCTTC CSARDIDEQFF TRBJ2-1 . many TRBV20-1
TGTGCCATCAGCAGCTCGACTAGCGGTCGAACCTACGAGCAGTACTTC CAISSSTSGRTYEQYF TRBJ2-7 TRBD2 many TRBV10-3
TGTGCCAGCAGTAAACCCGGGACAGGGGGGTTTAATGAGCAGTTCTTC CASSKPGTGGFNEQFF TRBJ2-1 TRBD1 . TRBV6-1
TGTGCCAGCAGAAGGACAGGGGTATATGGCTACACCTTC CASRRTGVYGYTF TRBJ1-2 TRBD1 few TRBV6-5
TGTGCCAGCAGCAGATCCAGCCCCGGAGGGACCTACGAGCAGTACTTC CASSRSSPGGTYEQYF TRBJ2-7 . many TRBV6-2/TRBV6-3
TGCAGTGCTAGATCGGCGACAGGCAGCAATCAGCCCCAGCATTTT CSARSATGSNQPQHF TRBJ1-5 . few TRBV20-1
TGTGCCAGCGGGCGTCCAGATACGCAGTATTTT CASGRPDTQYF TRBJ2-3 . few TRBV7-2
TGTGCCAGCAGATCTACCGGGACAGGGCCTGAAGCTTTCTTT CASRSTGTGPEAFF TRBJ1-1 TRBD1 . TRBV6-1
TGTGCCAGCAGCCCCATACCGGGACTAGCGGGAGGGCCCTACAATGAGCAGTTCTTC CASSPIPGLAGGPYNEQFF TRBJ2-1 TRBD2 . TRBV11-1
TGTGCCAGCAGCTTAAATTCGGCTAGTCCTACCTACAATGAGCAGTTCTTC CASSLNSASPTYNEQFF TRBJ2-1 . few TRBV7-3
TGCAGTGCTAGGACCCCCGGGACAGTAGGCACAGATACGCAGTATTTT CSARTPGTVGTDTQYF TRBJ2-3 TRBD1 many TRBV20-1
TGCGCCAGCAGCTTGGGATCTAGTGCCGCCCAGGAGACCCAGTACTTC CASSLGSSAAQETQYF TRBJ2-5 . few TRBV5-1
TGTGCCAGCAGTCCGATCGACAGGGTGGCGGGAAACACCATATATTTT CASSPIDRVAGNTIYF TRBJ1-3 TRBD1 . TRBV28
TGTGCCAGCAGATCTGGGGGACAGGGGTACAATGAGCAGTTCTTC CASRSGGQGYNEQFF TRBJ2-1 TRBD1 few TRBV12-3/TRBV12-4
TGCGCCAGCAGCTTGGTTTATAGGGGGGAGGATGAGCAGTTCTTC CASSLVYRGEDEQFF TRBJ2-1 . few TRBV5-1
TGTGCCAGCAGCTTGGTGGGGGGCCCCAGCTACGAGCAGTACTTC CASSLVGGPSYEQYF TRBJ2-7 . . TRBV5-5
TGTGCCAGCAGTGAGGGGCTGCATGAGCAGTTCTTC CASSEGLHEQFF TRBJ2-1 . . TRBV12-3/TRBV12-4
TGCGCCAGCAGCTTATCGCCGGGGGCGGATGGCTACACCTTC CASSLSPGADGYTF TRBJ1-2 . few TRBV5-1
TGTGCCAGCAGCCCTGACACCCAGAGGGAGACCCAGTACTTC CASSPDTQRETQYF TRBJ2-5 . . TRBV12-3/TRBV12-4
TGTGCCAGCAGCCCCCAGACTAGCGGGAGAAGCGATGAGCAGTTCTTC CASSPQTSGRSDEQFF TRBJ2-1 TRBD2 few TRBV7-8
TGTGCACTATTAGCGGGAGGGTTGAACAACAATGAGCAGTTCTTC CALLAGGLNNNEQFF TRBJ2-1 TRBD2 few TRBV7-9
TGTGCCATCAGTGGACACCCCTACGAGCAGTACTTC CAISGHPYEQYF TRBJ2-7 . . TRBV10-3
TGCAGTGCTACTACTATGGGGGGCTACGAGCAGTACTTC CSATTMGGYEQYF TRBJ2-7 . . TRBV20-1
TGTGCCAGCAGCTCAGTGGGCTACGAGCAGTACTTC CASSSVGYEQYF TRBJ2-7 . few TRBV7-2
TGCGCCAGCAGCGCCGTGGCTTGGTCAGATACGCAGTATTTT CASSAVAWSDTQYF TRBJ2-3 . . TRBV5-1
TGTGCCAGCACCGCCGACAGGCTAGGAACGGGGCATTTT CASTADRLGTGHF TRBJ1-5 . few TRBV2
TGTGCCAGCAGCCGGCGGGCTAGCGGGAACTACGAGCAGTACTTC CASSRRASGNYEQYF TRBJ2-7 TRBD2 few TRBV7-9
TGTGCCAGCAGTTTGGACAGTTCGAACACTGAAGCTTTCTTT CASSLDSSNTEAFF TRBJ1-1 . few TRBV7-2
TGTGCCAGCAGCTTAGTTAGGGGCAGACCAAAAGAGACCCAGTACTTC CASSLVRGRPKETQYF TRBJ2-5 . . TRBV7-8
TGTGCCAGCAGTGCCAGGGAAGGGACTGAAGCTTTCTTT CASSAREGTEAFF TRBJ1-1 . few TRBV25-1
TGTGCCACCGGATCGAGGGGAGTTAATGAAAAACTGTTTTTT CATGSRGVNEKLFF TRBJ1-4 . . TRBV15
TGCGCCAGCAGCTTACAGGGGTCGTGGAACTATGGCTACACCTTC CASSLQGSWNYGYTF TRBJ1-2 TRBD1 many TRBV5-1
TGCGCCAGCAGCTCGCCCCGGGACAGGGGGTACCAAGAGACCCAGTACTTC CASSSPRDRGYQETQYF TRBJ2-5 TRBD1 few TRBV5-1
TGTGCCAGCAGTTTTCCGGGACAGGGCTCCTACGAGCAGTACTTC CASSFPGQGSYEQYF TRBJ2-7 TRBD1 few TRBV12-3/TRBV12-4
TGTGCCAGCAGCTTACCCTGGACACCGTACGAGCAGTACTTC CASSLPWTPYEQYF TRBJ2-7 . few TRBV7-9
TGTGCCAGCAGTTCCTCCGCGGGAGGGGAGAAGTACTTC CASSSSAGGEKYF TRBJ2-7 TRBD2 . TRBV12-3/TRBV12-4
TGTGTCACAGACAGCTCCTACGAGCAGTACTTC CVTDSSYEQYF TRBJ2-7 . . TRBV6-1
TGTGCCAGCAGCCTTGAGACCCTCAATGAGCAGTTCTTC CASSLETLNEQFF TRBJ2-1 . . TRBV7-9
TGTGCCAGCAGCTTTTTAGCGGGAGGGGGGCTAAATGAGCAGTTCTTC CASSFLAGGGLNEQFF TRBJ2-1 TRBD2 few TRBV7-2
TGTGCCAGCAGCTATTACCAGGCGGGACCACCAAATGAAAAACTGTTTTTT CASSYYQAGPPNEKLFF TRBJ1-4 . many TRBV5-8